The subject of this entry is one TCR beta chain. The antigen is unknown. The PCR had 60 Vbeta and 13 Jbeta primers. Here immunoSEQ multiplex PCR was the method, and the copy in TCRdb shows in-frame clones only, minus some. The table includes under 200,000 clones, 70% to 80% detected once. The data are from a study of cytomegalovirus exposure and HLA in healthy donors. Overall study findings and caveats: For TCR beta chains, V- and J-gene trimming was later linked to a missense DCLRE1C variant. The study assumed roughly uniform donor sequencing depth for presence/absence analyses. TCR beta sequences reportedly predicted the HLA-A and HLA-B alleles of most subjects accurately.

V was pared by 3 bases and J by 1 base, with 5 bases of the junction left unmatched. The CDR3 totals 15 residues. Germline V gene data show CDR1 as MDHEN and CDR2 as SYDVKM. The sample was PBMCs. The receptor's source is a woman in her thirties or forties in good health and CMV-seronegative. This sequence joins TRBV28 and TRBJ2-7, with 8 bases lining up with TRBD2. The CDR3 DNA is TGTGCCAGCAGTTTCCGACTAGCGCCTTCCTACGAGCAGTACTTC. It translates to CASSFRLAPSYEQYF.